This note documents a single T cell receptor beta chain sequence. The specificity of this receptor is unknown. No qualities accompany the bases; no much larger clone lies one base away. TCRbeta CDR3 regions were amplified from genomic DNA using the immunoSEQ Assay, a bias-controlled multiplex PCR. In the paper's pipeline: The number of nucleated cells in each sample was estimated by amplification of reference gene primers within the assay. To quantify the absolute abundance of each unique TCRbeta CDR3 rearrangement, sequence reads were collapsed and filtered. For each sample, productive Simpson clonality was calculated as the square root of Simpson's diversity index across productive rearrangements. TCRdb took this table from immuneACCESS and kept in-frame rearrangements with V and J called. Such tables lack part of the clones; where checked against another copy, unresolved V genes explain under half of the gap, and the rest is unexplained. V, J and clone size were drawn from that table, and D and trimming were deduced from the DNA. In all, the sample holds around 140,000 clones, and roughly 83% of those were seen once. 17% of the sample comes from the top ten.

This sample stems from a study of blood T cell repertoires in COVID-19 (TCRdb year 2020). For context, the study as a whole: Collaborator samples came from the United States, Italy and Spain and covered acute and convalescent phases of COVID-19. The prospective study material was composed of cDNA or gDNA derived from T cells, B-cell-depleted T cells, or PBMCs. HLA class I and class II types, where available, came from metadata supplied by the sample provider rather than from assay-based typing. The dataset comprised deeply sampled blood TCRbeta repertoires from subjects exposed to, actively infected with, or recovered from COVID-19. Sample metadata almost always included a de-identified subject ID, COVID-19 status, age in years and sex. The repertoires were released in a freely available public database intended as a resource for research on the immune response to SARS-CoV-2. The samples were drawn from the first 160 participants of the ongoing ImmuneRACE study and from over 950 subjects provided by 6 global collaborators. Overall study results and their limits: How much clinical and demographic metadata was included differed by source and by participant, and the metadata was provided uncurated.

Collaborating institutions collected whole blood in K2EDTA tubes following their own protocols. For TCRbeta analysis, collaborators shipped samples as frozen whole blood, isolated PBMCs, or DNA extracted from either of those sample types. Via the germline V gene, CDR1 is SNHLY and CDR2 FYNNEI. The CDR3 runs 16 amino acids, cysteine and phenylalanine included. The sequence is cut down to CDR3 DNA, 48 bases in frame from base 1. At the junction V is shortened by 4 bases and J by 0 bases; bases outside the gene matches: 2. The specimen was peripheral blood. The sequence was collected from a woman of 80 years or more with acute or convalescent COVID-19. The V and J segments used are TRBV2 and TRBJ1-6; 8 bases in the middle match TRBD1. The nucleotides read TGTGCCAGCAGTGGACAGGGGAGCTCCTATAATTCACCCCTCCACTTT. Its amino acids are CASSGQGSSYNSPLHF.